This T cell receptor (beta chain) came from a study of blood T cell repertoires in COVID-19. On the study more broadly: Samples of COVID-19 (acute and convalescent) were obtained from the United States, Italy and Spain.

Sequenced by immunoSEQ multiplex PCR; TCRdb stores in-frame clones only, minus some. This sample has fewer than 65,000 clones, with about 88% found just once. This CDR3 region has 21 residues. Germline V gene data show CDR1 as LNHDA and CDR2 as SQIVND (reference sequence). V shed 3 bases and J 2 bases; nucleotides not matched to a gene: 17. Sequences were obtained from peripheral blood. The TCR comes from a human donor in a cohort sampled during active COVID-19. The V gene is TRBV19, the J gene TRBJ2-6, with 9 bases fitting TRBD1. The CDR3 nucleotides read TGTGCCAGTAGTATTCCCTCGGACAGGGGCTTAAGTGGAGCTGGGGCCAACGTCCTGACTTTC. Protein sequence: CASSIPSDRGLSGAGANVLTF.